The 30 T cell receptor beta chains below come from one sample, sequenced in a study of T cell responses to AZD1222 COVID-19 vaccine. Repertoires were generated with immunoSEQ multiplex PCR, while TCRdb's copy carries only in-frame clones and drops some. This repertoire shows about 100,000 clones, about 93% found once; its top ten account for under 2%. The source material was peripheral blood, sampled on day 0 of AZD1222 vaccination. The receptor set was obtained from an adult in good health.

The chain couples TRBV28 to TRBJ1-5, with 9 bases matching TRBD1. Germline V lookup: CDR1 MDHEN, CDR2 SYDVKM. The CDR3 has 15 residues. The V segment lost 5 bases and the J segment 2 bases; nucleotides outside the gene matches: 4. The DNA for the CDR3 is TGTGCCAGCAGTGGGGACAGGGCCCGCAATCAGCCCCAGCATTTT. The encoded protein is CASSGDRARNQPQHF.

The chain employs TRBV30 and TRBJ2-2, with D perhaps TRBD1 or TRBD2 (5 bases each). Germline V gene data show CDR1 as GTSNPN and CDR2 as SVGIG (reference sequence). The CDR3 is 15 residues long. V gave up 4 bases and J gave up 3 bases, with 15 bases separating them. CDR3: CAWTPGTQYTGELFF. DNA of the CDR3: TGTGCCTGGACCCCAGGGACCCAGTACACCGGGGAGCTGTTTTTT.

The CDR3 DNA reads as TGTGCCAGTAGGGGATCTAGCGGGAGTATCGCAGAGACCCAGTACTTC. Protein product: CASRGSSGSIAETQYF. The chain recombines TRBV19 with TRBJ2-5; TRBD2 matches at 10 bases. CDR1 and CDR2 from the germline V gene are LNHDA and SQIVND (reference sequence). V was clipped by 6 bases and J by 4 bases; unmatched bases: 11. This CDR3 is built from 16 residues.

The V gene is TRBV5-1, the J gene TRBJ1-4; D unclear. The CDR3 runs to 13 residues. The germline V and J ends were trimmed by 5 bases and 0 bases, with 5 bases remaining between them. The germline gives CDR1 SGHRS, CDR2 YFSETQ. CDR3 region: CASRGSTNEKLFF. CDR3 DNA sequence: TGCGCCAGCAGGGGGTCAACTAATGAAAAACTGTTTTTT.

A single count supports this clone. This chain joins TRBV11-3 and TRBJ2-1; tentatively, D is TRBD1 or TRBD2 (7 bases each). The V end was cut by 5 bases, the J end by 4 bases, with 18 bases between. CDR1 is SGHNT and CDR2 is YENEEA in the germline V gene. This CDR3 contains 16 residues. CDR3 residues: CASSPREGAQYNEQFF. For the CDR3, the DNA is TGTGCCAGCAGCCCAAGGGAGGGGGCACAATACAATGAGCAGTTCTTC.

The CDR3 sequence: CASSLGLTTFEQYF. Here the CDR3 DNA reads TGTGCCAGCAGTTTGGGGCTCACTACCTTCGAGCAGTACTTC. The chain uses TRBV6-6 and TRBJ2-7; a possible D gene is TRBD1 (5 bases). Between the trimmed V and J ends, which lost 4 bases and 6 bases, there was a span of 16 bases. Per germline, CDR1 MNHNY and CDR2 SVGAGI (reference sequence). This CDR3 contains 14 residues.

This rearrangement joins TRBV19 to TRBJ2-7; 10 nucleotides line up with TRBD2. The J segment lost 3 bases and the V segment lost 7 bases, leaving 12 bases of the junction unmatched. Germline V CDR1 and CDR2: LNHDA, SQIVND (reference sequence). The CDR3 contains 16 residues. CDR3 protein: CASTFRAGGSGYEQYF. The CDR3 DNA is TGTGCCAGTACCTTCAGAGCGGGGGGGTCAGGCTACGAGCAGTACTTC.

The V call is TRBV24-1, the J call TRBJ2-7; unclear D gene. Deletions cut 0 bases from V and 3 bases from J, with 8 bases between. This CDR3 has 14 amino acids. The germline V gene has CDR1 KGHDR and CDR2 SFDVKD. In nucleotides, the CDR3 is TGTGCCACCAGTGATTTGCTGCGGCTCTACGAGCAGTACTTC. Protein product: CATSDLLRLYEQYF.

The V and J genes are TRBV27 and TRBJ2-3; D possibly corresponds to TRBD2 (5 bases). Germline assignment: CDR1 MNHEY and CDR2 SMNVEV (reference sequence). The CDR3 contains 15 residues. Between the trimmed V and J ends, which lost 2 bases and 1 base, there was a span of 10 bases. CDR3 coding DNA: TGTGCCAGCAGTTTAGAGGGATGGGGCACAGATACGCAGTATTTT. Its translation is CASSLEGWGTDTQYF.

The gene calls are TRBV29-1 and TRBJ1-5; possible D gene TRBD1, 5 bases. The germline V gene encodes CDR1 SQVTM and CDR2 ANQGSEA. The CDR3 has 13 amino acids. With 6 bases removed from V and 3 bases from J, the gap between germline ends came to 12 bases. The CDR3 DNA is TGCAGCGTCCTGGGGGGGGTCAATCAGCCCCAGCATTTT. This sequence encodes CSVLGGVNQPQHF.

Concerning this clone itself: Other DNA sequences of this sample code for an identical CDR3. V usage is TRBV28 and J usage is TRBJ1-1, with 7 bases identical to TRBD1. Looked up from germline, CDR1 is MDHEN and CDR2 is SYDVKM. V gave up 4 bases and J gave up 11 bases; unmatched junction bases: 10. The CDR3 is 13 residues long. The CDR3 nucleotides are TGTGCCAGCAGTTACCAGGGGGGCTGGTTGGCTTTCTTT. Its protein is CASSYQGGWLAFF.

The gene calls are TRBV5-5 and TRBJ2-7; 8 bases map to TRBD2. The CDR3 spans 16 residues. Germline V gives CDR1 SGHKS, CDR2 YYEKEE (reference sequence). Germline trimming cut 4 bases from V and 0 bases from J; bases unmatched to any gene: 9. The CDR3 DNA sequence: TGTGCCAGCAGCCCACCAGGGACTAGAGCCTCCTACGAGCAGTACTTC. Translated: CASSPPGTRASYEQYF.

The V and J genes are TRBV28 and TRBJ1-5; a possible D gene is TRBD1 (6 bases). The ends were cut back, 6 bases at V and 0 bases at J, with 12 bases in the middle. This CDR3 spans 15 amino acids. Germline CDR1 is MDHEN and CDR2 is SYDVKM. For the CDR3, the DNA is TGTGCCAGCAGGAGAGGGGGTTATAGCAATCAGCCCCAGCATTTT. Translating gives CASRRGGYSNQPQHF.

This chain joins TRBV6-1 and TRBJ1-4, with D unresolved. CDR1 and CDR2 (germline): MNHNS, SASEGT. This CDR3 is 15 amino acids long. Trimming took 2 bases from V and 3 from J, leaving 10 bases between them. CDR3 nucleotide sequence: TGTGCCAGCAGTGAACCGAGGCTGGCTAATGAAAAACTGTTTTTT. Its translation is CASSEPRLANEKLFF.

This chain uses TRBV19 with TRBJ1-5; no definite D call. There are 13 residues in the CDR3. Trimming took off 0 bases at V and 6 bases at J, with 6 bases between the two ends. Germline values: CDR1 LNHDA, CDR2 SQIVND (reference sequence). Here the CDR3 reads CASSIEEGQPQHF. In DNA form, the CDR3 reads TGTGCCAGTAGTATAGAAGAGGGTCAGCCCCAGCATTTT. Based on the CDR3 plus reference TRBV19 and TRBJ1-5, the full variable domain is DGGITQSPKYLFRKEGQNVTLSCEQNLNHDAMYWYRQDPGQGLRLIYYSQIVNDFQKGDIAEGYSVSREKKESFPLTVTSAQKNPTAFYLCASSIEEGQPQHFGDGTRLSIL.

CDR3 sequence reads: CASRTDRDYGYTF. CDR3 DNA sequence: TGTGCCAGCAGGACTGACAGGGACTATGGCTACACCTTC. The chain joins TRBV6-5 to TRBJ1-2, with 7 bases identical to TRBD1. The V segment lost 6 bases and the J segment 3 bases; nucleotides outside the gene matches: 4. CDR1 is MNHEY and CDR2 is SVGAGI in the germline V gene. CDR3 size: 13 residues.

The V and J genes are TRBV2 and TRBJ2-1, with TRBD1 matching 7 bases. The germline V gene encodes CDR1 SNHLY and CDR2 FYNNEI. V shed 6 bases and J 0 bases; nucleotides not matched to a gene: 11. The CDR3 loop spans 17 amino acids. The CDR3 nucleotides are TGTGCCAGCAGGGAACCCCGGGACAGTAGCTCCTACAATGAGCAGTTCTTC. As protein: CASREPRDSSSYNEQFF.

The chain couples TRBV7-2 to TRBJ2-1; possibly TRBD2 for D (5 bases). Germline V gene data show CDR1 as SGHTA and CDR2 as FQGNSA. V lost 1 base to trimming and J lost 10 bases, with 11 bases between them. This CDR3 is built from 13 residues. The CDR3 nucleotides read TGTGCCAGCAGCTTAGGACGGGATCGAGAGCAGTTCTTC. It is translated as CASSLGRDREQFF.

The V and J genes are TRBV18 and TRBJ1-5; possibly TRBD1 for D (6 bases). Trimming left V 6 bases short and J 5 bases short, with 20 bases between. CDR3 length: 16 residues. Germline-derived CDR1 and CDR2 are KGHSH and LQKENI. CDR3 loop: CASSSRGSAGDQPQHF. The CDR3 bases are TGTGCCAGCTCTTCCAGGGGTTCGGCCGGGGATCAGCCCCAGCATTTT.

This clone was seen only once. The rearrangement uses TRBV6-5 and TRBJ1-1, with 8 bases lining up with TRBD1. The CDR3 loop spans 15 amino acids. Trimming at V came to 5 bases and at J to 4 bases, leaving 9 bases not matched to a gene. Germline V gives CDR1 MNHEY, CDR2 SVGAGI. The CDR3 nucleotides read TGTGCCAGCAGTAAGACTCCTGACAGGGGCACTGAAGCTTTCTTT. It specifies CASSKTPDRGTEAFF.

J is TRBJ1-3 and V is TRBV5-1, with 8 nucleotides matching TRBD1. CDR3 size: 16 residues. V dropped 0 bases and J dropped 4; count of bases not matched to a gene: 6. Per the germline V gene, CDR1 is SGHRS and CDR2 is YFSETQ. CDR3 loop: CASSLEQGDVGNTIYF. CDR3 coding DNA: TGCGCCAGCAGCTTGGAACAGGGGGATGTGGGAAACACCATATATTTT.

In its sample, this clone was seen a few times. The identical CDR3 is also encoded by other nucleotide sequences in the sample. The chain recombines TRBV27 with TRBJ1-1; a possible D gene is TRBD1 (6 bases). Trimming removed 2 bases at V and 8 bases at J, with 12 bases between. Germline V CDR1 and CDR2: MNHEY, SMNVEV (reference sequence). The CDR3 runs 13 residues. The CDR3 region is CASSLGGATEAFF. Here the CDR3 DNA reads TGTGCCAGCAGTTTAGGGGGCGCGACCGAAGCTTTCTTT.

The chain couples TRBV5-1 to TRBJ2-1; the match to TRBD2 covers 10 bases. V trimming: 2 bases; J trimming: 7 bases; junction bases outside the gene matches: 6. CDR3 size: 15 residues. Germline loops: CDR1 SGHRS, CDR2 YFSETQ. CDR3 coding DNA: TGCGCCAGCAGCTTCCAAGCGGGAGGGGTAAATGAGCAGTTCTTC. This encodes CASSFQAGGVNEQFF.

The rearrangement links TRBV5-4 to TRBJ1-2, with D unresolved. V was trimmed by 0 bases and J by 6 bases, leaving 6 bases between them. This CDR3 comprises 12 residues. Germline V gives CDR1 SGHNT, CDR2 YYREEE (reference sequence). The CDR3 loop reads CASSLDANGYTF. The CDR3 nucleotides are TGTGCCAGCAGCTTGGACGCAAATGGCTACACCTTC.

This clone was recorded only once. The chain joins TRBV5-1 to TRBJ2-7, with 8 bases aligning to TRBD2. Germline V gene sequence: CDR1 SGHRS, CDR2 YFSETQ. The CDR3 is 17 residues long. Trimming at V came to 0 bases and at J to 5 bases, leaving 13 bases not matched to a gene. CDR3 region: CASSLGSGAGAVHEQYF. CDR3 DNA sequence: TGCGCCAGCAGCTTGGGGTCGGGAGCGGGAGCGGTCCACGAGCAGTACTTC. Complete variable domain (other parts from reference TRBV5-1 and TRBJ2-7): KAGVTQTPRYLIKTRGQQVTLSCSPISGHRSVSWYQQTPGQGLQFLFEYFSETQRNKGNFPGRFSGRQFSNSRSEMNVSTLELGDSALYLCASSLGSGAGAVHEQYFGPGTRLTVT.

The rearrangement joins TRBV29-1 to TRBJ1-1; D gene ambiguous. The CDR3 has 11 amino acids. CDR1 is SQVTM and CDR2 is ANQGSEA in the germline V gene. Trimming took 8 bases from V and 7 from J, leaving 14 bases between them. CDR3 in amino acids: CSPSLGSEAFF. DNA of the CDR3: TGCAGCCCTTCTCTGGGGAGTGAAGCTTTCTTT.

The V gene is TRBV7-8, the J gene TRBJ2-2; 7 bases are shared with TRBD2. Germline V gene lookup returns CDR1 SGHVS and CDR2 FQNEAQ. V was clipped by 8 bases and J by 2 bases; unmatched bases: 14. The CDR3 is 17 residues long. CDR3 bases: TGTGCCAGCTGGACCAGGGACTACCTAATTAACACCGGGGAGCTGTTTTTT. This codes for CASWTRDYLINTGELFF.

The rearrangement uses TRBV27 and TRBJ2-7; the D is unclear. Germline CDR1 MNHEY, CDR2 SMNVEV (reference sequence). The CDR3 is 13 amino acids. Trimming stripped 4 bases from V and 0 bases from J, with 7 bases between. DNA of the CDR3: TGTGCCAGCAGTTCCCCCCTCTCCTACGAGCAGTACTTC. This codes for CASSSPLSYEQYF.

The CDR3 region is CASSLHGSKVSYEQYF. In DNA, the CDR3 is TGTGCCAGCAGCTTACATGGCAGCAAGGTCTCCTACGAGCAGTACTTC. This chain joins TRBV7-8 and TRBJ2-7, with no clear D. The CDR3 loop spans 16 amino acids. The V end lost 2 bases, the J end lost 0 bases, and 14 bases lay between the germline ends. CDR1 SGHVS and CDR2 FQNEAQ come from the germline V gene.

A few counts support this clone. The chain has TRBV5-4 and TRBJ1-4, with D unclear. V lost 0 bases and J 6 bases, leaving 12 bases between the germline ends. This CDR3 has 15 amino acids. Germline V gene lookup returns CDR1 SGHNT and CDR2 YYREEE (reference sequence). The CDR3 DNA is TGTGCCAGCAGCTTGGGAGGGCCTTTGGATGAAAAACTGTTTTTT. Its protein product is CASSLGGPLDEKLFF.